These 28 T cell receptor beta chains were sequenced from one sample in a study of blood T cell repertoires in COVID-19. Here immunoSEQ multiplex PCR was the method, and the copy in TCRdb shows in-frame clones only, minus some. The data hold roughly 150,000 clones, with about 87% observed a single time. Input material: peripheral blood. The origin of the receptors is a woman at least 80 years old with acute or convalescent COVID-19.

The V gene is TRBV11-2, the J gene TRBJ2-1, with a tentative D call TRBD1 (6 bases). The CDR3 totals 15 residues. The V end was cut by 0 bases, the J end by 6 bases, with 12 bases between. From germline, CDR1 is SGHAT and CDR2 FQNNGV. The CDR3 DNA sequence: TGTGCCAGCAGCTTAGATGTTGGGACACTCAATGAGCAGTTCTTC. This encodes CASSLDVGTLNEQFF.

The chain is built from TRBV6-6 and TRBJ2-7; D gene unclear. The CDR3 runs 16 residues. Trimming shortened V by 0 bases and J by 6 bases, and 18 bases separated the two germline ends. Germline values: CDR1 MNHNY, CDR2 SVGAGI (reference sequence). DNA of the CDR3: TGTGCCAGCAGTTACTCGACTCCGACCTACTTCCCCGAGCAGTACTTC. Protein sequence: CASSYSTPTYFPEQYF.

CDR3 sequence (DNA): TGCGCCAGCAGCCAATCGACAGGGCTGAACTCTGGAAACACCATATATTTT. The encoded protein is CASSQSTGLNSGNTIYF. The chain joins TRBV4-1 to TRBJ1-3; 7 bases align to TRBD1. CDR1 and CDR2 from the germline V gene are MGHRA and YSYEKL. V lost 2 bases to trimming and J lost 0 bases; unmatched junction nucleotides: 7. The CDR3 runs 17 residues.

V gene TRBV27 combines with J gene TRBJ2-1; 10 nucleotides match TRBD2. The CDR3 has 15 residues. The germline V gene has CDR1 MNHEY and CDR2 SMNVEV (reference sequence). V lost 1 base and J lost 7; bases outside the gene matches: 4. The CDR3 spells CASSLLLAGGNEQFF. In DNA, the CDR3 is TGTGCCAGCAGTTTATTGTTAGCGGGGGGTAATGAGCAGTTCTTC.

This chain uses TRBV3-1 (or the pseudogene TRBV3-2) with TRBJ2-1, with TRBD2 as a possible D gene (5 bases). The CDR3 length is 15 residues. Trimming took off 0 bases at V and 5 bases at J, with 11 bases between the two ends. Germline V gene data show CDR1 as LGHDT and CDR2 as YNNKEL (reference sequence). CDR3 region: CASSQDLERHNEQFF. Here the CDR3 DNA reads TGTGCCAGCAGCCAAGATTTGGAGCGGCACAATGAGCAGTTCTTC.

A note on this clone: The sample holds other DNA sequences that translate to the same CDR3. The V and J genes are TRBV18 and TRBJ1-1; 7 nucleotides match TRBD1. This CDR3 has 13 residues. The V segment lost 6 bases and the J segment 4 bases; nucleotides outside the gene matches: 5. The V gene's germline CDR1 is KGHSH and CDR2 LQKENI. The chain's CDR3 is CASSPTGATEAFF. The CDR3 DNA is TGTGCCAGCTCCCCTACAGGGGCCACTGAAGCTTTCTTT.

In its sample, this clone was seen a few times. The V and J genes are TRBV18 and TRBJ2-1, with D tentatively TRBD1 (6 bases). Between the trimmed V and J ends, which lost 1 base and 2 bases, there was a span of 9 bases. Germline V CDR1 and CDR2: KGHSH, LQKENI. This CDR3 spans 15 amino acids. The CDR3 is CASSPLQGPYNEQFF. The CDR3 DNA reads as TGTGCCAGCTCACCACTTCAGGGGCCCTACAATGAGCAGTTCTTC. Full variable domain (missing parts from reference TRBV18 and TRBJ2-1): NAGVMQNPRHLVRRRGQEARLRCSPMKGHSHVYWYRQLPEEGLKFMVYLQKENIIDESGMPKERFSAEFPKEGPSILRIQQVVRGDSAAYFCASSPLQGPYNEQFFGPGTRLTVL.

A single count supports this clone. The chain has TRBV30 and TRBJ1-4; D is uncertain. Germline CDR1 reads GTSNPN; CDR2 reads SVGIG (reference sequence). This CDR3 is built from 14 residues. V gave up 1 base and J gave up 8 bases, with 14 bases separating them. The CDR3 sequence: CAWSGGAGREKLFF. The CDR3 DNA sequence: TGTGCCTGGAGTGGGGGTGCGGGTCGGGAAAAACTGTTTTTT.

The chain uses TRBV6-5 and TRBJ2-1; TRBD1 matches at 8 bases. V trimming: 0 bases; J trimming: 9 bases; junction bases outside the gene matches: 10. This CDR3 has 16 amino acids. Germline V gene sequence: CDR1 MNHEY, CDR2 SVGAGI. DNA of the CDR3: TGTGCCAGCAGTTACTCGAACGGACAGGGTAAGGGTGAGCAGTTCTTC. Translating it yields CASSYSNGQGKGEQFF.

The rearrangement links TRBV11-3 to TRBJ2-1, with D perhaps TRBD2 (7 bases). This CDR3 spans 19 amino acids. Germline V lookup: CDR1 SGHNT, CDR2 YENEEA. With 1 base removed from V and 8 bases from J, the gap between germline ends came to 27 bases. The CDR3 reads CASSLGPPGAGETSDEQFF. In DNA form, the CDR3 reads TGTGCCAGCAGCTTAGGGCCCCCAGGGGCGGGGGAGACCAGCGATGAGCAGTTCTTC.

This rearrangement joins TRBV9 to TRBJ2-1; 8 bases align to TRBD2. J gave up 8 bases and V 5 bases, and 15 bases lay outside the gene matches. The CDR3 is 16 residues long. The germline gives CDR1 SGDLS, CDR2 YYNGEE. The CDR3 DNA follows: TGTGCCAGCAGTGACGCGGGGGGTGCTGTGGGTGATGAGCAGTTCTTC. This sequence encodes CASSDAGGAVGDEQFF.

Comments on this clone: The same CDR3 can be traced to other DNA sequences in this sample. The chain links TRBV18 to TRBJ1-1, with D possibly TRBD1 on 6 matching bases. V was trimmed by 0 bases and J by 0 bases, leaving 8 bases between them. Looked up from germline, CDR1 is KGHSH and CDR2 is LQKENI. The CDR3 consists of 15 residues. The CDR3 here is CASSPPSGVNTEAFF. The DNA for the CDR3 is TGTGCCAGCTCACCACCCTCAGGGGTGAACACTGAAGCTTTCTTT.

The sample holds a few counts of this clone. The rearrangement joins TRBV18 to TRBJ1-1; TRBD1 aligns across 7 bases. Germline assignment: CDR1 KGHSH and CDR2 LQKENI. The CDR3 is 14 amino acids. Losses at the gene ends were 8 bases for V and 2 bases for J; bases not matched to a gene: 8. CDR3 sequence reads: CASTATGINTEAFF. CDR3 in DNA: TGTGCCAGCACGGCGACAGGGATAAACACTGAAGCTTTCTTT.

The chain carries TRBV4-2 and TRBJ1-5; 9 nucleotides line up with TRBD1. J lost 9 bases, V lost 1 base, and 4 bases had no gene match. The CDR3 covers 14 residues. CDR1 LGHNA and CDR2 YNFKEQ come from the germline V gene. The DNA of the CDR3 is TGTGCCAGCAGCCAAGGGACAGGGGAAGGGCCCCAGCATTTT. Protein product: CASSQGTGEGPQHF.

The J gene is TRBJ1-3, the V gene TRBV19, with D unresolved. Germline V gene data show CDR1 as LNHDA and CDR2 as SQIVND (reference sequence). This CDR3 is 15 amino acids long. The germline V and J ends were trimmed by 3 bases and 0 bases, with 9 bases remaining between them. The CDR3 reads CASSIIVSSGNTIYF. Written as DNA, the CDR3 is TGTGCCAGTAGTATTATCGTGTCCTCTGGAAACACCATATATTTT.

This clone came up once. V usage is TRBV19 and J usage is TRBJ1-5; 9 bases map to TRBD1. This CDR3 region has 15 residues. In germline, CDR1 is LNHDA, CDR2 SQIVND (reference sequence). V was pared by 3 bases and J by 6 bases, with 6 bases of the junction left unmatched. In DNA form, the CDR3 reads TGTGCCAGTAGTATTTTCAGGACAGGGGTTCAGCCCCAGCATTTT. Translated: CASSIFRTGVQPQHF. Complete variable domain (other parts from reference TRBV19 and TRBJ1-5): DGGITQSPKYLFRKEGQNVTLSCEQNLNHDAMYWYRQDPGQGLRLIYYSQIVNDFQKGDIAEGYSVSREKKESFPLTVTSAQKNPTAFYLCASSIFRTGVQPQHFGDGTRLSIL.

This chain connects TRBV7-9 to TRBJ1-2; 10 bases are shared with TRBD1. The CDR3 is made up of 15 amino acids. The trim removed 5 bases at V and 7 bases at J, leaving 10 bases unmatched. Per germline, CDR1 SEHNR and CDR2 FQNEAQ (reference sequence). CDR3 amino acids: CASSPPGTGVSGYTF. The DNA for the CDR3 is TGTGCCAGCAGCCCTCCAGGGACAGGGGTTAGTGGCTACACCTTC.

The chain has TRBV30 and TRBJ1-1; D may be TRBD1 (6 bases). The germline V gene has CDR1 GTSNPN and CDR2 SVGIG (reference sequence). V shed 6 bases and J shed 2 bases, with 10 bases lying between them. This CDR3 is 12 amino acids long. The CDR3 nucleotides are TGTGCCTGCCAGGGGACAAACACTGAAGCTTTCTTT. Translation gives CACQGTNTEAFF.

The chain couples TRBV5-1 to TRBJ2-3; tentatively, D is TRBD1 (6 bases). Per germline, CDR1 SGHRS and CDR2 YFSETQ. V was cut by 4 bases and J by 3 bases, with 15 bases left in between. The CDR3 covers 15 residues. The CDR3 is CASSPLGQPTDTQYF. CDR3 in DNA: TGCGCCAGCAGCCCCCTAGGACAGCCTACAGATACGCAGTATTTT.

The chain combines TRBV13 with TRBJ1-2, with 7 bases fitting TRBD1. CDR3 length equals 13 residues. Germline V lookup: CDR1 PRHDT, CDR2 FYEKMQ (reference sequence). V shed 5 bases, J shed 5 bases, and the junction held 5 bases outside the gene matches. The CDR3 DNA is TGTGCCAGCAGCCGAGGGACAGCTTATGGCTACACCTTC. Translated, it gives CASSRGTAYGYTF.

The rearrangement uses TRBV6-2 or TRBV6-3 and TRBJ1-1; D call uncertain. This CDR3 is built from 14 residues. Germline V lookup: CDR1 MNHEY, CDR2 SVGEGT. Trimming took 0 bases from V and 5 from J, leaving 10 bases between them. DNA of the CDR3: TGTGCCAGCAGTTACTCGAGAGGGATAACTGAAGCTTTCTTT. The encoded protein is CASSYSRGITEAFF.

The genes are TRBV19 and TRBJ2-2; 9 bases are shared with TRBD1. Germline V CDR1 and CDR2: LNHDA, SQIVND (reference sequence). Germline trimming cut 3 bases from V and 8 bases from J; bases unmatched to any gene: 7. The CDR3 is 15 residues long. In nucleotides, the CDR3 is TGTGCCAGTAGTATCACAGGGGGCGCACCAGGGGAGCTGTTTTTT. It is translated as CASSITGGAPGELFF.

V is TRBV27 and J is TRBJ2-5; 10 bases fit TRBD2. The trim removed 5 bases at V and 5 bases at J, leaving 8 bases unmatched. This CDR3 comprises 15 residues. Germline assignment: CDR1 MNHEY and CDR2 SMNVEV (reference sequence). The CDR3 region has the DNA TGTGCCAGCAGTGTCAGCGGGGGGGCCTGGGAGACCCAGTACTTC. This encodes CASSVSGGAWETQYF.

The chain couples TRBV28 to TRBJ1-2; 7 nucleotides line up with TRBD1. Germline assignment: CDR1 MDHEN and CDR2 SYDVKM. With 6 bases clipped from V and 5 bases from J, the junction kept 9 bases outside the gene matches. This CDR3 region has 14 residues. As DNA, the CDR3 is TGTGCCAGCAGCCCCGGACAGGCACTATATGGCTACACCTTC. Translating gives CASSPGQALYGYTF.

The chain is built from TRBV5-1 and TRBJ1-1, with no clear D. Trimming shortened V by 0 bases and J by 5 bases, and 11 bases separated the two germline ends. The length of the CDR3 is 14 residues. Germline loops: CDR1 SGHRS, CDR2 YFSETQ. The CDR3 nucleotides are TGCGCCAGCAGCTTGGAAGGCCGGCGGACTGAAGCTTTCTTT. Translating it yields CASSLEGRRTEAFF.

This chain uses TRBV9 with TRBJ1-2; possible D gene TRBD1, 6 bases. Germline CDR1 SGDLS, CDR2 YYNGEE. The V end lost 0 bases, the J end lost 4 bases, and 16 bases lay between the germline ends. This CDR3 region has 16 residues. CDR3 amino acids: CASSVGAAAGVYGYTF. CDR3 nucleotides: TGTGCCAGCAGCGTAGGAGCCGCGGCAGGGGTCTATGGCTACACCTTC.

Worth noting for this clone: Different DNA sequences within this sample yield the same CDR3. The chain combines TRBV9 with TRBJ1-5, with a possible D match to TRBD1 (5 bases). The CDR3 is made up of 14 amino acids. The germline V gene has CDR1 SGDLS and CDR2 YYNGEE. V shed 4 bases and J shed 2 bases, with 10 bases lying between them. The DNA for the CDR3 is TGTGCCAGCAGCCCCTCGGGGGGCAATCAGCCCCAGCATTTT. It codes for CASSPSGGNQPQHF.

This sequence joins TRBV5-1 and TRBJ2-3; 13 positions match TRBD2. The ends lost 5 bases at V and 2 bases at J; junction bases unmatched: 8. Germline-derived CDR1 and CDR2 are SGHRS and YFSETQ. The CDR3 is made up of 17 amino acids. CDR3 region: CASSYGLAGAPTDTQYF. CDR3 DNA: TGCGCCAGCAGTTACGGACTAGCGGGGGCACCCACAGATACGCAGTATTTT. Combining the CDR3 with reference TRBV5-1 and TRBJ2-3 gives the whole variable domain KAGVTQTPRYLIKTRGQQVTLSCSPISGHRSVSWYQQTPGQGLQFLFEYFSETQRNKGNFPGRFSGRQFSNSRSEMNVSTLELGDSALYLCASSYGLAGAPTDTQYFGPGTRLTVL.